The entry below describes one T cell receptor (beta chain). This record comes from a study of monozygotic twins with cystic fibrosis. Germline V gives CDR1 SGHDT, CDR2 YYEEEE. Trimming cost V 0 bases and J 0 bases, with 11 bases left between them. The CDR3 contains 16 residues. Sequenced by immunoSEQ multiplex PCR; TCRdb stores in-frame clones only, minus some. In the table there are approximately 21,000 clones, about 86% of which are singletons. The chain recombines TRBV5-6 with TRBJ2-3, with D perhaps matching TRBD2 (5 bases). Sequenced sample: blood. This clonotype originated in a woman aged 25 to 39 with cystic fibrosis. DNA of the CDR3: TGTGCCAGCAGCTTGGTGAGGGCAGCTAGCACAGATACGCAGTATTTT. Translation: CASSLVRAASTDTQYF.